The 17 T cell receptor beta chains below all came from one sample that was sequenced in a study of T cells in tuberculosis. Assay: immunoSEQ multiplex PCR; the TCRdb copy retains only in-frame clones and omits some. Of some 60,000 clones listed, under 90% are singletons. After thawing and overnight rest, PBMC were stained with GMM-loaded CD1B tetramer, viability dye and anti-CD3 for sorting. CD1B tetramers were loaded with Rhodococcus equi-derived C32 glucose monomycolate. Input material: CD1b-GMM tetramer-negative cells sorted from PBMCs. The receptors here all came from an adult woman with latent tuberculosis.

The chain combines TRBV29-1 with TRBJ1-1; TRBD1 agrees at 7 bases. Germline V gene data show CDR1 as SQVTM and CDR2 as ANQGSEA. Trimming at V came to 7 bases and at J to 4 bases, leaving 9 bases not matched to a gene. The CDR3 extends over 13 amino acids. The CDR3, as DNA: TGCAGCGCCGTGAGGGGGCAGGGCACTGAAGCTTTCTTT. As protein: CSAVRGQGTEAFF. Using reference TRBV29-1 and TRBJ1-1 for the parts outside the CDR3, the full variable domain is SAVISQKPSRDICQRGTSLTIQCQVDSQVTMMFWYRQQPGQSLTLIATANQGSEATYESGFVIDKFPISRPNLTFSTLTVSNMSPEDSSIYLCSAVRGQGTEAFFGQGTRLTVV.

This clone counts as medium-sized. The V gene is TRBV10-3, the J gene TRBJ2-7, with 13 bases aligning to TRBD2. CDR3 length equals 13 residues. The V gene's germline CDR1 is ENHRY and CDR2 SYGVKD. The junction had 6 bases not matched to a gene; V was cut back by 11 bases and J by 5 bases. The CDR3 is CAALAGGRDEQYF. CDR3 in DNA: TGTGCCGCACTAGCGGGAGGGAGGGACGAGCAGTACTTC.

The chain couples TRBV7-2 to TRBJ2-5; perhaps TRBD1 as D (5 bases). The CDR3 runs 14 residues. Trimming took off 5 bases at V and 2 bases at J, with 12 bases between the two ends. The germline CDR1 and CDR2 sequences are SGHTA and FQGNSA. CDR3 in amino acids: CASSARTKQETQYF. CDR3 bases: TGTGCCAGCAGCGCCCGGACAAAACAAGAGACCCAGTACTTC.

This sequence joins TRBV6-1 and TRBJ2-7; 11 bases agree with TRBD2. CDR3 length: 15 amino acids. The germline CDR1 and CDR2 sequences are MNHNS and SASEGT. Trimming removed 6 bases from V and 4 bases from J; junction bases left unmatched: 8. In DNA, the CDR3 is TGTGCCAGCAGCAATAGCGGGGGGGCTACGTACGAGCAGTACTTC. It translates to CASSNSGGATYEQYF.

The genes are TRBV19 and TRBJ1-5; D is perhaps TRBD1 (5 bases). Germline V gene lookup returns CDR1 LNHDA and CDR2 SQIVND (reference sequence). The CDR3 is 17 amino acids. V dropped 1 base and J dropped 0 bases, with 13 bases sitting between them. The CDR3 sequence: CASSIVDRKDSNQPQHF. The CDR3 coding sequence is TGTGCCAGTAGTATAGTCGACAGAAAGGATAGCAATCAGCCCCAGCATTTT.

The gene calls are TRBV10-3 and TRBJ1-1, with 8 nucleotides matching TRBD1. The CDR3 covers 14 residues. Germline CDR1 and CDR2: ENHRY and SYGVKD. Trimming cost V 4 bases and J 4 bases; bases outside gene matches: 5. CDR3 sequence: CAISAGGFGTEAFF. The DNA for the CDR3 is TGTGCCATCAGTGCAGGGGGCTTTGGCACTGAAGCTTTCTTT.

The rearrangement joins TRBV5-4 to TRBJ1-1; D is uncertain. Germline V gene lookup returns CDR1 SGHNT and CDR2 YYREEE (reference sequence). The CDR3 covers 14 residues. The V end was cut by 0 bases, the J end by 4 bases, with 10 bases between. The CDR3, as DNA: TGTGCCAGCAGCTTGGGGGGAGGCGGCACTGAAGCTTTCTTT. It is translated as CASSLGGGGTEAFF.

Details on this clone: At the DNA level, this CDR3 is encoded by other sequences in the same sample as well. This rearrangement joins TRBV28 to TRBJ1-6; TRBD1 might be the D (6 bases). From germline, CDR1 is MDHEN and CDR2 SYDVKM. Trimming removed 2 bases at V and 11 bases at J, with 19 bases between. The CDR3 has 16 residues. The CDR3 sequence: CASSLGWGRGKAPLHF. The CDR3 nucleotides are TGTGCCAGCAGTTTAGGCTGGGGCAGGGGAAAGGCACCCCTCCACTTT. Combining the CDR3 with reference TRBV28 and TRBJ1-6 gives the whole variable domain DVKVTQSSRYLVKRTGEKVFLECVQDMDHENMFWYRQDPGLGLRLIYFSYDVKMKEKGDIPEGYSVSREKKERFSLILESASTNQTSMYLCASSLGWGRGKAPLHFGNGTRLTVT.

The genes are TRBV25-1 and TRBJ2-3; a weak D match, TRBD2 (5 bases). The germline gives CDR1 MGHDK, CDR2 SYGVNS. The CDR3 totals 15 residues. Trimming removed 4 bases from V and 2 bases from J, with 13 bases in between. This chain's CDR3 is CASSVGTGYTDTQYF. CDR3 bases: TGTGCCAGCAGTGTGGGAACGGGGTACACAGATACGCAGTATTTT.

The rearrangement links TRBV5-5 to TRBJ1-4; tentative D call: TRBD1 (5 bases). The CDR3 loop spans 15 amino acids. Between the trimmed V and J ends, which lost 2 bases and 5 bases, there was a span of 13 bases. The germline V gene encodes CDR1 SGHKS and CDR2 YYEKEE (reference sequence). The CDR3 region has the DNA TGTGCCAGCAGCTTTCTCCTCAGGGCAAATGAAAAACTGTTTTTT. Protein product: CASSFLLRANEKLFF.

V usage is TRBV18 and J usage is TRBJ2-7, with D unclear. V dropped 4 bases and J dropped 2 bases, with 6 bases sitting between them. This CDR3 has 12 residues. The germline V gene encodes CDR1 KGHSH and CDR2 LQKENI. CDR3 nucleotide sequence: TGTGCCAGCTCACTCTTTGCCTACGAGCAGTACTTC. Protein: CASSLFAYEQYF.

This chain connects TRBV2 to TRBJ1-5; the D gene is possibly TRBD1 (5 bases). The CDR3 loop spans 16 amino acids. CDR1 is SNHLY, CDR2 FYNNEI, per germline. The V end lost 3 bases, the J end lost 6 bases, and 18 bases lay between the germline ends. The CDR3 sequence is CASSDGPPRASQPQHF. The CDR3 coding sequence is TGTGCCAGCAGTGATGGACCTCCCAGGGCCAGTCAGCCCCAGCATTTT.

The CDR3 DNA is TGTGCCAGCAGCTTAGTCCCGGGACACCTTAGCAATCAGCCCCAGCATTTT. Translating it yields CASSLVPGHLSNQPQHF. The rearrangement joins TRBV11-3 to TRBJ1-5; D is possibly TRBD1 (6 bases). Trimming shortened V by 1 base and J by 0 bases, and 13 bases separated the two germline ends. In germline, CDR1 is SGHNT, CDR2 YENEEA. The CDR3 contains 17 residues.

The chain has TRBV7-2 and TRBJ2-7, with D maybe TRBD2 (6 bases). The CDR3 is 12 amino acids. The V end was cut by 5 bases, the J end by 3 bases, with 8 bases between. Germline V CDR1 and CDR2: SGHTA, FQGNSA. For the CDR3, the DNA is TGTGCCAGCAGCCTTAGCGGCTACGAGCAGTACTTC. This codes for CASSLSGYEQYF. Full variable domain (outside the CDR3, taken from reference TRBV7-2 and TRBJ2-7): GAGVSQSPSNKVTEKGKDVELRCDPISGHTALYWYRQSLGQGLEFLIYFQGNSAPDKSGLPSDRFSAERTGGSVSTLTIQRTQQEDSAVYLCASSLSGYEQYFGPGTRLTVT.

The chain joins TRBV6-1 to TRBJ1-1; D gene unclear. The CDR3 runs 13 residues. Trimming removed 4 bases at V and 4 bases at J, with 10 bases between. CDR1 and CDR2 (germline): MNHNS, SASEGT. CDR3 nucleotide sequence: TGTGCCAGCAGTGTGGGGAGGAGCACTGAAGCTTTCTTT. It is translated as CASSVGRSTEAFF.

The rearrangement links TRBV2 to TRBJ2-5, with TRBD1 as a possible D gene (7 bases). V dropped 4 bases and J dropped 5 bases, with 11 bases sitting between them. The germline V gene has CDR1 SNHLY and CDR2 FYNNEI. The CDR3 runs to 13 residues. The CDR3 region has the DNA TGTGCCAGCAGTGCCTCAGGGGGGGAGACCCAGTACTTC. Its protein is CASSASGGETQYF.

The rearrangement joins TRBV5-1 to TRBJ2-3, with 13 nucleotides matching TRBD2. The germline V gene encodes CDR1 SGHRS and CDR2 YFSETQ. CDR3 length: 16 residues. After removal of 3 bases from V and 5 bases from J, the junction contained 6 bases not matched to a gene. CDR3 region: CASSSGLAGRRDTQYF. CDR3 DNA: TGCGCCAGCAGCTCGGGACTAGCGGGGAGGAGAGATACGCAGTATTTT.